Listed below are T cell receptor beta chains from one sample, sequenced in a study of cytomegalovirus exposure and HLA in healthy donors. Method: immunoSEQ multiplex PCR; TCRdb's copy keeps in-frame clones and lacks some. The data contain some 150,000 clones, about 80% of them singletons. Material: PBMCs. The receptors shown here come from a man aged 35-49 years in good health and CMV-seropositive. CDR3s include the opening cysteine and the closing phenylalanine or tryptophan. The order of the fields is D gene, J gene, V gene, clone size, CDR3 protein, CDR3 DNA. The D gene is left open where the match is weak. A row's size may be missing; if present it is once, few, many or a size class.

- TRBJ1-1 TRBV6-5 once CASSEELFGTEAFF TGTGCCAGCAGTGAAGAACTATTCGGCACTGAAGCTTTCTTT
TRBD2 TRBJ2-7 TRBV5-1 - CASSYGLAGERPYEQYF TGCGCCAGCAGCTACGGACTAGCGGGAGAGAGGCCCTACGAGCAGTACTTC
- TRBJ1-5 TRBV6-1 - CASSARDGGHQPQHF TGTGCCAGCAGTGCCAGGGACGGGGGGCATCAGCCCCAGCATTTT
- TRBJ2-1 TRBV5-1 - CASSLAGESSYNEQFF TGCGCCAGCAGCTTGGCGGGAGAGAGCTCCTACAATGAGCAGTTCTTC
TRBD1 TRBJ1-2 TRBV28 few CASTGTAGGYTF TGTGCCAGCACCGGGACAGCAGGCGGCTACACCTTC
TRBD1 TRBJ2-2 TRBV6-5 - CASSGQGAGTGELFF TGTGCCAGCAGTGGACAGGGGGCAGGGACCGGGGAGCTGTTTTTT
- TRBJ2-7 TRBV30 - CAWRAELPYNYEQYF TGTGCCTGGAGAGCCGAGCTTCCATATAATTACGAGCAGTACTTC
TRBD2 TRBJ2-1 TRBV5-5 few CASSWEGPRNEQFF TGTGCCAGCAGCTGGGAGGGGCCTAGAAATGAGCAGTTCTTC
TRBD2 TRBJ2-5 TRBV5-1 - CASSPGTSGRASETQYF TGCGCCAGCAGCCCAGGGACTAGCGGGAGGGCCTCGGAGACCCAGTACTTC
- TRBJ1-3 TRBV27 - CASSPGSSGNTIYF TGTGCCAGCAGCCCGGGGAGCTCTGGAAACACCATATATTTT
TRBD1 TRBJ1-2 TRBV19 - CASSIAPDRVNYGYTF TGTGCCAGTAGTATAGCCCCTGACAGGGTGAACTATGGCTACACCTTC
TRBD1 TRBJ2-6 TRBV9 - CASSDPRTGAGANVLTF TGTGCCAGCAGCGATCCACGGACAGGGGCTGGGGCCAACGTCCTGACTTTC
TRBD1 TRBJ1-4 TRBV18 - CASPTDGQVRSTNEKLFF TGTGCCAGCCCGACCGATGGACAGGTTAGATCAACTAATGAAAAACTGTTTTTT
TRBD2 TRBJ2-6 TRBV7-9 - CSSSLLAGGPGANVLTF TGTTCCAGCAGCTTACTAGCGGGAGGGCCTGGGGCCAACGTCCTGACTTTC
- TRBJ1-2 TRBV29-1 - CSVRQGFTYGYTF TGCAGCGTTCGGCAGGGGTTTACCTATGGCTACACCTTC
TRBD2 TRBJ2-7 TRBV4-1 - CASSRGARAGGSYEQYF TGCGCCAGCAGCCGGGGGGCCCGCGCGGGAGGCTCCTACGAGCAGTACTTC
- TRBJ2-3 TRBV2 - CASRRTDFPDTQYF TGTGCCAGCAGGCGGACAGATTTTCCAGATACGCAGTATTTT